The sequence of this TCR beta chain was determined in a study of cytomegalovirus exposure and HLA in healthy donors (dated by TCRdb to between 2016 and 2019). Describing the broader study: According to a later analysis, the 120 or so validation repertoires were produced on the same platform as the 700 or so repertoires of the first cohort. The aim of the study was to test whether cataloging public T cell receptors could identify signatures of past pathogen exposure. In addition to the first cohort of about 650 subjects, a separate validation cohort of 120 different subjects was used. The study combined high-throughput TCR immunosequencing, statistical association of individual TCRs with disease status, and machine learning to predict cytomegalovirus infection status.

The paper as a whole reports these results and caveats: The authors suggested that the approach could potentially be extended to other disease states and immunological phenotypes. The study listed approximately 150 TCR beta chains as associated with cytomegalovirus. The classifier was reported to diagnose cytomegalovirus status with high specificity and sensitivity in both the original cohort and the validation cohort. Three of the identified cytomegalovirus-associated TCR beta chains were confirmed in vitro to be specific for cytomegalovirus antigens. Subsequent analysis determined that TCRs grouped into clusters in the first cohort also showed a tendency toward co-occurrence across the 120 validation repertoires, and approximately 94% of cluster scores exceeded 0. All 130 or so repertoires were used to score co-occurrence in the validation cohort in a later analysis, because that analysis had no HLA typing for the cohort. Across donors, most TCR sequences were observed very rarely, whereas some public TCRs were present in many individuals.

The germline V gene (reference sequence) sets CDR1 to GTSNPN and CDR2 to SVGIG. The CDR3 contains 15 residues, cysteine and phenylalanine counted. Only CDR3 DNA remains: 45 bases, in frame from the first base. A distance of 14 bases separates the germline ends of V and J, which lose 0 bases and 3 bases respectively. Separate from the approximately 670-subject first cohort, the validation cohort of roughly 120 subjects was the group to which the donors belonged. Regarding this clone: Its antigen is currently not known. Base-call qualities are not available, and no considerably larger clone is one nucleotide away.

The library relied on the immunoSEQ multiplex PCR assay. Regarding the original processing steps: To diagnose cytomegalovirus status from the catalog of TCR beta chain sequences, a statistical classification framework was built. The table was pulled from immuneACCESS by TCRdb, which kept in-frame rearrangements only. Such tables lose some clones; where checked, under half of the loss comes from unresolved V genes, and the rest has no known cause. V, J and clone size were drawn from that table, and D and trimming were deduced from the DNA. Counted in this sample were fewer than 90,000 clones; 94% of them appeared once. The ten most abundant clones make up approximately 3.3% of the sample.

This clonotype was sampled from a woman between 18 and 29 years old in good health and CMV-seropositive. The V gene is TRBV30 and the J gene is TRBJ1-2; the D gene cannot be named for sure. The sequenced sample consisted of PBMCs. The nucleotides read TGTGCCTGGAGTGTTTGGGCCTCAGGCGACTATGGCTACACCTTC. Translated, it gives CAWSVWASGDYGYTF.